The 21 T cell receptor beta chains below come from one sample, sequenced in a study of T cells in women clearing cervical HPV infection. This table comes from immunoSEQ multiplex PCR, and its TCRdb copy is limited to in-frame clones, with some not included. The sample spans 48,000 or so clones; the ten largest clones claim about 1.6%. Sequenced: blood buffy coat. The receptors were sampled from a woman aged 18-70 years with a cervical HPV16 infection that either progressed to CIN3+ or cleared (not recorded which).

Points on this clone: Coverage ceases 3 residues before the CDR3 finishes, and the germline J gene fills in the end. V gene TRBV29-1 combines with J gene TRBJ2-1; 7 bases are a match to TRBD2. The CDR3 totals 13 residues. Losses at the gene ends were 4 bases for V and 6 bases for J; bases not matched to a gene: 6. Germline CDR1 and CDR2: SQVTM and ANQGSEA. CDR3 DNA, as far as it was read: TGCAGCGTTGGACTAGCTGGCCTCAATGAG. Its translation: CSVGLAGLNE. The complete CDR3 protein is CSVGLAGLNEQFF.

As for this clone: The read halts 3 residues ahead of the CDR3 end, with the missing end drawn from the germline J gene. The chain joins TRBV7-8 to TRBJ2-3; TRBD2 is a possible D gene (6 bases). The V gene lost 4 bases and the J gene lost 5 bases, with 16 bases spanning the gap. The germline CDR1 and CDR2 sequences are SGHVS and FQNEAQ. The CDR3 contains 15 residues. Incomplete CDR3 DNA: TGTGCCAGCAGCTACGATTGGGGGGTAGAAGATACG. Residues: CASSYDWGVEDT. The whole CDR3 sequence is CASSYDWGVEDTQYF.

Comment on this clone: The DNA ends 3 residues before the CDR3 does, and the rest of the CDR3 is filled in from the germline J gene. The chain couples TRBV11-3 to TRBJ2-1, with 7 bases fitting TRBD2. Germline CDR1 and CDR2: SGHNT and YENEEA. Germline trimming cut 5 bases from V and 4 bases from J; bases unmatched to any gene: 8. The CDR3 consists of 15 residues. Here the CDR3 reads CASSPGGSGYNEQFF. The DNA read from the CDR3 is TGTGCCAGCAGCCCCGGTGGTAGCGGGTACAATGAG.

A word on this clone: The read halts 3 residues ahead of the CDR3 end, with the missing end drawn from the germline J gene. The chain carries TRBV7-6 and TRBJ2-2; 8 nucleotides match TRBD1. This CDR3 has 15 residues. Germline CDR1 reads SGHVS; CDR2 reads FNYEAQ. The V gene end was trimmed by 3 bases and the J gene end by 5 bases; junction bases not matched to a gene: 5. CDR3 region: CASSFFNRGTGELFF. CDR3 bases read: TGTGCCAGCAGCTTCTTTAACAGGGGGACCGGGGAG.

Worth noting for this clone: The CDR3 end falls 3 residues outside the read, so it is completed with the germline J gene. The gene calls are TRBV2 and TRBJ1-2; the D gene is possibly TRBD1 (5 bases). V was shortened by 3 bases and J by 4 bases, with 12 bases between the two germline ends. The CDR3 sequence is 14 residues long. CDR1 and CDR2 from the germline V gene are SNHLY and FYNNEI. The CDR3 sequence is CASSEGPGLYGYTF. Partial CDR3 DNA: TGTGCCAGCAGTGAGGGGCCAGGCCTCTATGGC.

Comments on this clone: The read falls 3 residues short of the CDR3 end, and the missing part is taken from the germline J gene. V is TRBV7-2 and J is TRBJ1-6, with D uncertain. Trimming shortened V by 4 bases and J by 0 bases, and 4 bases separated the two germline ends. In germline, CDR1 is SGHTA, CDR2 FQGNSA. CDR3 length: 14 residues. CDR3 DNA (partial): TGTGCCAGCAGCTCCCGCTCCTATAATTCACCC. Its protein product is CASSSRSYNSP. The complete CDR3 reads CASSSRSYNSPLHF.

Points on this clone: The missing CDR3 end, 3 residues past where the read stops, is filled in from the germline J gene. The J gene is TRBJ2-7, the V gene TRBV12-3 or TRBV12-4; D possibly corresponds to TRBD1 (6 bases). The V end lost 0 bases, the J end lost 3 bases, and 9 bases lay between the germline ends. The CDR3 contains 14 residues. The CDR3 sequence: CASSLAYRVYEQYF. CDR3 bases read: TGTGCCAGCAGTTTAGCTTACAGGGTCTACGAG.

A remark on this clone: The read stops 3 residues short of the end of the CDR3; the missing end is completed from the germline J gene. The chain joins TRBV19 to TRBJ2-1; 13 bases align to TRBD2. Per the germline V gene, CDR1 is LNHDA and CDR2 is SQIVND (reference sequence). The CDR3 runs 19 residues. V dropped 7 bases and J dropped 5; count of bases not matched to a gene: 17. Partial CDR3 DNA: TGTGCCAGTACATTGGGACTAGCGGGAATTCCCCGCCTTAACAATGAG. Protein: CASTLGLAGIPRLNNE. The whole CDR3 is CASTLGLAGIPRLNNEQFF.

For this clone: The read falls 3 residues short of the CDR3 end, and the missing part is taken from the germline J gene. The V and J genes are TRBV7-2 and TRBJ2-7; 10 bases align to TRBD2. The CDR3 length is 16 residues. Germline V gene sequence: CDR1 SGHTA, CDR2 FQGNSA. V trimming: 0 bases; J trimming: 3 bases; junction bases outside the gene matches: 5. CDR3: CASSLARPSGGYEQYF. The sequenced part of the CDR3 DNA is TGTGCCAGCAGCTTAGCGAGGCCTAGCGGGGGCTACGAG.

As to this clone: The CDR3 extends 3 residues past the end of the read, so its final part is completed from the germline J gene. This chain joins TRBV7-8 and TRBJ2-3; TRBD2 matches 14 bases. The V segment lost 4 bases and the J segment 0 bases; nucleotides outside the gene matches: 6. CDR1 and CDR2 (germline): SGHVS, FQNEAQ. This CDR3 region has 18 residues. CDR3 residues: CASSSGTSGGLSTDTQYF. CDR3 DNA (partial): TGTGCCAGCAGCTCCGGGACTAGCGGGGGCCTCAGCACAGATACG.

On this clone itself: The CDR3 goes on 3 residues after the read ends, and that part is filled in from the germline J gene. The rearrangement uses TRBV6-1 and TRBJ1-2; 7 nucleotides agree with TRBD1. Germline V gene data show CDR1 as MNHNS and CDR2 as SASEGT. J was trimmed by 4 bases and V by 1 base; bases with no gene match: 12. This CDR3 spans 17 amino acids. CDR3 DNA (partial): TGTGCCAGCAGTGAAGTAGTAGGGGGCGCAAGGGGCTATGGC. It encodes CASSEVVGGARGYG. The CDR3 reads in full as CASSEVVGGARGYGYTF.

Remarks on this clone: The read ends 3 residues early relative to the CDR3; the germline J gene fills the gap. This sequence joins TRBV7-6 and TRBJ2-3, with TRBD2 matching 7 bases. With V trimmed by 2 bases and J by 3 bases, 5 bases remained unmatched. Germline CDR1 and CDR2: SGHVS and FNYEAQ. This CDR3 spans 15 amino acids. CDR3 DNA, as far as it was read: TGTGCCAGCAGCTTACGTGGGGGGGGGACAGATACG. This gives the protein CASSLRGGGTDT. The complete CDR3 protein is CASSLRGGGTDTQYF.

As regards this clone: The read ends 3 residues before the CDR3 terminus; that terminus is restored from the germline J gene. V is TRBV6-1 and J is TRBJ2-3; tentatively, D is TRBD1 (7 bases). From germline, CDR1 is MNHNS and CDR2 SASEGT. The length of the CDR3 is 15 residues. V was cut by 3 bases and J by 0 bases, with 10 bases left in between. CDR3 protein: CASSDGGGSTDTQYF. The CDR3 DNA, read in part, is TGTGCCAGCAGTGACGGAGGGGGCAGCACAGATACG.

Regarding this clone: From the germline J gene comes the end of the CDR3, since the read stops 3 residues before it. The rearrangement uses TRBV28 and TRBJ1-5; no reliable D call. The V end lost 7 bases, the J end lost 6 bases, and 19 bases lay between the germline ends. Germline values: CDR1 MDHEN, CDR2 SYDVKM. This CDR3 spans 15 amino acids. The CDR3 reads CASKEQDAARQPQHF. The part of the CDR3 DNA that was read is TGTGCCAGCAAAGAGCAAGACGCGGCCCGTCAGCCC.

CDR3 in amino acids: CSVGHGGGFNEQFF. CDR3 bases read: TGCAGTGTAGGGCACGGAGGAGGTTTCAATGAG. This chain joins TRBV20-1 and TRBJ2-1; D is perhaps TRBD2 (5 bases). The read gets to within 3 residues of the CDR3 end, and the germline J gene fills in the rest. Per germline, CDR1 DFQATT and CDR2 SNEGSKA (reference sequence). The CDR3 loop spans 14 amino acids. V lost 7 bases and J lost 6, with 19 bases in between.

The CDR3: CASSGSSGTSGVSSYNEQFF. The CDR3 DNA, read in part, is TGTGCCAGCAGTGGCTCTTCCGGGACTAGCGGTGTTAGCTCCTACAATGAG. The genes are TRBV6-4 and TRBJ2-1, with 11 bases lining up with TRBD2. The read stops 3 residues short of the end of the CDR3; the missing end is completed from the germline J gene. The V gene end was trimmed by 4 bases and the J gene end by 0 bases; junction bases not matched to a gene: 14. CDR3 size: 20 residues. CDR1 and CDR2 from the germline V gene are MRHNA and SNTAGT.

Comment on this clone: Read coverage stops 3 residues before the CDR3 terminus; the germline J gene supplies the remainder. The gene calls are TRBV7-6 and TRBJ2-2, with TRBD2 identical over 8 bases. The germline gives CDR1 SGHVS, CDR2 FNYEAQ. This CDR3 contains 18 residues. J lost 4 bases, V lost 3 bases, and 13 bases had no gene match. CDR3 DNA (partial): TGTGCCAGCAGCTTGCCAGTAGCGGGAAACACCCCCACCGGGGAG. Its protein is CASSLPVAGNTPTGE. The CDR3 in its entirety is CASSLPVAGNTPTGELFF.

In the case of this clone: The read gets to within 3 residues of the CDR3 end, and the germline J gene fills in the rest. The chain employs TRBV7-6 and TRBJ2-2, with unresolved D. The CDR3 runs to 14 residues. V lost 3 bases, J lost 3 bases, and 8 bases lay in between. Germline CDR1 and CDR2: SGHVS and FNYEAQ. The DNA read from the CDR3 is TGTGCCAGCAGCTTCAGGTTGGACACCGGGGAG. It codes for CASSFRLDTGE. Given in full, the CDR3 is CASSFRLDTGELFF.

With respect to this clone: The read terminates 3 residues ahead of where the CDR3 ends, so the germline J gene completes it. V usage is TRBV2 and J usage is TRBJ1-2, with TRBD1 matching 8 bases. In germline, CDR1 is SNHLY, CDR2 FYNNEI. CDR3 size: 15 residues. The CDR3 sequence: CASSENGADRGGYTF. The covered CDR3 bases are TGTGCCAGCAGTGAAAATGGGGCTGACAGGGGCGGC.

As to this clone: The read gets to within 3 residues of the CDR3 end, and the germline J gene fills in the rest. The V and J genes are TRBV7-8 and TRBJ2-2; 9 bases agree with TRBD2. Per the germline V gene, CDR1 is SGHVS and CDR2 is FQNEAQ. The CDR3 contains 13 residues. Trimming took 11 bases from V and 3 from J; bases not matched to a gene: 4. The sequenced part of the CDR3 DNA is TGTGCCGGGGGGACTAGCTACACCGGGGAG. The encoded protein is CAGGTSYTGE. The CDR3 in its entirety is CAGGTSYTGELFF.

With respect to this clone: With the read ending 3 residues before the CDR3 end, the germline J gene is used to fill in that end. The chain couples TRBV5-1 to TRBJ2-2; D is unclear. Trimming removed 0 bases from V and 6 bases from J, with 9 bases in between. There are 14 residues in the CDR3. The germline gives CDR1 SGHRS, CDR2 YFSETQ. The CDR3 loop is CASSLDSGPGELFF. The sequenced CDR3 bases are TGCGCCAGCAGCTTGGACTCAGGTCCCGGGGAG.